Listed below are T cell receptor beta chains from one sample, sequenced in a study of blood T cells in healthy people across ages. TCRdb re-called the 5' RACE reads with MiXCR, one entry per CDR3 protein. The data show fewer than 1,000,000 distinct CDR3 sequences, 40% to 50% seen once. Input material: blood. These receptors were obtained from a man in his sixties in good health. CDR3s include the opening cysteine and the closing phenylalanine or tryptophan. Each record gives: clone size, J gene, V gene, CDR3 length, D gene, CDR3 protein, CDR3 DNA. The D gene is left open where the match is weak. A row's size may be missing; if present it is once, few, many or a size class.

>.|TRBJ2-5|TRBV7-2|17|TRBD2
CASSLGLLAGLQETQYF
TGTGCCAGCAGCCTCGGGCTTCTAGCGGGACTCCAAGAGACCCAGTACTTC
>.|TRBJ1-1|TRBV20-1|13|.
CSAVGRLNTEAFF
TGCAGTGCTGTCGGACGGTTGAACACTGAAGCTTTCTTT
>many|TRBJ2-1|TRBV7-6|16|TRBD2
CASSLGASGSYNEQFF
TGTGCCAGCAGCTTAGGGGCTAGCGGCTCCTACAATGAGCAGTTCTTC
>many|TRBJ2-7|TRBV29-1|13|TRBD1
CSVVGQGAYEQYF
TGCAGCGTTGTTGGACAGGGGGCCTACGAGCAGTACTTC
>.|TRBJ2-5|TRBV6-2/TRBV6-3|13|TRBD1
CASSTGVAETQYF
TGTGCCAGCAGCACAGGGGTAGCGGAGACCCAGTACTTC
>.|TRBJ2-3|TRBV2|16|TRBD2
CASSPTAGGPADTQYF
TGTGCCAGCAGTCCCACGGCGGGAGGGCCTGCAGATACGCAGTATTTT
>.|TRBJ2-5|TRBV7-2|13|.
CASSAKGRETQYF
TGTGCCAGCAGCGCAAAGGGAAGGGAGACCCAGTACTTC
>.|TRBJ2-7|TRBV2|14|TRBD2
CASSEGGSSYERYF
TGTGCCAGCAGTGAGGGCGGGAGCTCCTACGAGCGGTACTTC
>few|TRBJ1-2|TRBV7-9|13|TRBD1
CASTIDRDYGYTF
TGTGCCAGCACCATTGACAGGGACTATGGCTACACCTTC
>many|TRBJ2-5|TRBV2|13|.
CASSESGAETQYF
TGTGCCAGCAGTGAGTCGGGGGCAGAGACCCAGTACTTC
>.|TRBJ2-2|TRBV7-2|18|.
CASSNLRGGPTNTGELFF
TGTGCCAGCAGCAACTTACGTGGGGGCCCGACGAACACCGGGGAGCTGTTTTTT
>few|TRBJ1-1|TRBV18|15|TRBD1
CASSPRTGENTEAFF
TGTGCCAGCTCGCCCCGTACAGGGGAGAACACTGAAGCTTTCTTT
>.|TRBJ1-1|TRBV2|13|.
CASCRGLNTEAFF
TGTGCCAGCTGCCGAGGGTTGAACACTGAAGCTTTCTTT
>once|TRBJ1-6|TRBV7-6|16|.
CASSFSGSSYNSPLHF
TGTGCCAGCAGCTTCTCGGGTAGCTCCTATAATTCACCCCTCCACTTT
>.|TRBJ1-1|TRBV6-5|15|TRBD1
CASRDPGGALTEAFF
TGTGCCAGCAGAGACCCAGGGGGCGCTTTGACTGAAGCTTTCTTT
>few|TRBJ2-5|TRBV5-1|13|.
CASSLVGMETQYF
TGCGCCAGCAGCTTGGTAGGGATGGAGACCCAGTACTTC
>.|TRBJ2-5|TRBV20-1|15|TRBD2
CSARAGLAGRETQYF
TGCAGTGCTAGAGCCGGACTAGCGGGGCGGGAGACCCAGTACTTC
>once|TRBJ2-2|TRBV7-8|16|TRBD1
CASSLPDRGLIGELFF
TGTGCCAGCAGCTTACCGGACAGGGGGCTAATCGGGGAGCTGTTTTTT
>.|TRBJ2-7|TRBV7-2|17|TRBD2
CASSFRTSGSLSYEQYF
TGTGCCAGCAGCTTCCGGACTAGCGGGAGTCTCTCCTACGAGCAGTACTTC
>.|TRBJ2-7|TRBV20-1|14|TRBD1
CSAIPGTDSYEQYF
TGCAGTGCCATCCCCGGGACAGACTCCTACGAGCAGTACTTC
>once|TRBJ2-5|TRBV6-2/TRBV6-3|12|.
CASSFQGFEQYF
TGTGCCAGCAGCTTCCAGGGGTTTGAGCAGTACTTC
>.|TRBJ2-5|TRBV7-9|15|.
CANSFYRMDQETQYF
TGTGCCAACAGCTTTTACAGGATGGACCAAGAGACCCAGTACTTC
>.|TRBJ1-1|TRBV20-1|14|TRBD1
CSARGGGWSKEAFF
TGCAGTGCTAGAGGAGGGGGCTGGAGTAAGGAAGCTTTCTTT
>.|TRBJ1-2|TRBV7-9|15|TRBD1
CASSNGQGTGYGYTF
TGTGCCAGCAGCAACGGACAGGGGACGGGCTATGGCTACACCTTC
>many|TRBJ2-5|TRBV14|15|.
CASSQDRVGAETQYF
TGTGCCAGCAGCCAAGATCGAGTGGGCGCAGAGACCCAGTACTTC
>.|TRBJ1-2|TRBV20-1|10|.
CSAYSFGYTF
TGCAGTGCTTACAGCTTTGGCTACACCTTC